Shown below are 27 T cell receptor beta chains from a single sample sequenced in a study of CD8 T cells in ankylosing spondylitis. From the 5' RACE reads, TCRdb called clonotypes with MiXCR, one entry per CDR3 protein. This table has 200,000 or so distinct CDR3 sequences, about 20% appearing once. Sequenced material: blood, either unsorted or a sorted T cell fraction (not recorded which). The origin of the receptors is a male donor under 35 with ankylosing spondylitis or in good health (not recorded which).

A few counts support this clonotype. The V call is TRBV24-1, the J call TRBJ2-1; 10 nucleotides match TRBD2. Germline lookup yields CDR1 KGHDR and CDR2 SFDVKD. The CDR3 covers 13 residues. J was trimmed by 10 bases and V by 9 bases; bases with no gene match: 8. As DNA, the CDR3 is TGTGCCACCGGGACTAGCGTTAGAGGGGAGCAGTTCTTC. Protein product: CATGTSVRGEQFF.

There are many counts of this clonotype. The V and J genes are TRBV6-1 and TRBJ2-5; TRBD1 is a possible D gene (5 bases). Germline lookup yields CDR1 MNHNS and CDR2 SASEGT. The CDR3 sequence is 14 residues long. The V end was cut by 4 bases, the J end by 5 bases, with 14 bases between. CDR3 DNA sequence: TGTGCCAGCAGTGCGCAGGGCCCACGGGAGACCCAGTACTTC. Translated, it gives CASSAQGPRETQYF.

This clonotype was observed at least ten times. The chain's CDR3 is CASSLLHRKFPGELFF. The CDR3 DNA follows: TGTGCCAGCAGCTTGTTGCACAGGAAGTTCCCCGGGGAGCTGTTTTTT. The rearrangement links TRBV5-5 to TRBJ2-2, with a possible D match to TRBD1 (5 bases). The V gene lost 1 base and the J gene lost 6 bases, with 16 bases spanning the gap. CDR1 SGHKS and CDR2 YYEKEE come from the germline V gene (reference sequence). The CDR3 loop spans 16 amino acids. Looking up the rest from reference TRBV5-5 and TRBJ2-2 gives the full variable domain: DAGVTQSPTHLIKTRGQQVTLRCSPISGHKSVSWYQQVLGQGPQFIFQYYEKEERGRGNFPDRFSARQFPNYSSELNVNALLLGDSALYLCASSLLHRKFPGELFFGEGSRLTVL.

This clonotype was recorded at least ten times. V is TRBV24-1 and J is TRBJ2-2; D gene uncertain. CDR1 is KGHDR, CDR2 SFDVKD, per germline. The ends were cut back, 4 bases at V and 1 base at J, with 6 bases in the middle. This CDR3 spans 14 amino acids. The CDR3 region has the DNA TGTGCCACCAGTGACCTTAAGAACACCGGGGAGCTGTTTTTT. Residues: CATSDLKNTGELFF.

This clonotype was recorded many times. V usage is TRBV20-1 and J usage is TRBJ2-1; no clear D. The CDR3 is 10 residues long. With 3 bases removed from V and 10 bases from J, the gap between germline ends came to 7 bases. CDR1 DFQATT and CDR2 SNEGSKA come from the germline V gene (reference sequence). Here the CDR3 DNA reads TGCAGTGCTAGGGGCCCAGAGCAGTTCTTC. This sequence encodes CSARGPEQFF.

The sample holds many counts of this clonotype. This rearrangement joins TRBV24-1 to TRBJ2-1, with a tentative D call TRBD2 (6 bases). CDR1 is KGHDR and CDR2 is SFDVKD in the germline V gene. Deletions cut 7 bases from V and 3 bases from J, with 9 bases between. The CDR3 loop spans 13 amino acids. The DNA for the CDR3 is TGTGCCACCAGACTGGGAGGCTACAATGAGCAGTTCTTC. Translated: CATRLGGYNEQFF.

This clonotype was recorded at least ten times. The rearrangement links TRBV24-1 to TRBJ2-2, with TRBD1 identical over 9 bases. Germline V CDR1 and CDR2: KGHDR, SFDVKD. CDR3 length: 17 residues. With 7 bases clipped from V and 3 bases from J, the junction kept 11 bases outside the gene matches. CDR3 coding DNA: TGTGCCACCAGGGTTACCGGGACAGGGAACGACACCGGGGAGCTGTTTTTT. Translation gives CATRVTGTGNDTGELFF.

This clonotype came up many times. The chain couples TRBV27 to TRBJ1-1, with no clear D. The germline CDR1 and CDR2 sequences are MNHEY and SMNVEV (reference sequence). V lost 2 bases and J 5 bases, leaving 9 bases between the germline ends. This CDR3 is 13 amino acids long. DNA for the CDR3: TGTGCCAGCAGTTTAAGTGGGTTAACTGAAGCTTTCTTT. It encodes CASSLSGLTEAFF.

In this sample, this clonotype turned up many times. CDR3 bases: TGCAGCGTGGCTGAGACAGGGGCCTACGAGCAGTACTTC. Residues: CSVAETGAYEQYF. The chain joins TRBV29-1 to TRBJ2-7, with 8 bases matching TRBD1. The V and J ends lost 6 bases and 2 bases, in that order; junction bases with no gene match: 6. CDR3 length: 13 amino acids. Germline V CDR1 and CDR2: SQVTM, ANQGSEA.

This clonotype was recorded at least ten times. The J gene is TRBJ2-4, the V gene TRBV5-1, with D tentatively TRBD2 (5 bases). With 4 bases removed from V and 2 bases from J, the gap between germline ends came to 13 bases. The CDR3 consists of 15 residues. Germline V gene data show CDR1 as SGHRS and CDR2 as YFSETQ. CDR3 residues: CASSHKTGTKNIQYF. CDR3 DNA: TGCGCCAGCAGCCATAAAACCGGGACCAAAAACATTCAGTACTTC.

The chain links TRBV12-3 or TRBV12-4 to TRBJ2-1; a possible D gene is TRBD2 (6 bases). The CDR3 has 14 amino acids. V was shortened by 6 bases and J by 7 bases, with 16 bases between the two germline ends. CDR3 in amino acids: CASRGREIPNEQFF. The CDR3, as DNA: TGTGCCAGCAGGGGCCGGGAGATCCCTAATGAGCAGTTCTTC.

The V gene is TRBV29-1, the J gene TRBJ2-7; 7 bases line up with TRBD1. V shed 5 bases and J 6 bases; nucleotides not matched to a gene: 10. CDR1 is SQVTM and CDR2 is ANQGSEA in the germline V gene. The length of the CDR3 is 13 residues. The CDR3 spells CSVRDSAKSEQYF. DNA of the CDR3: TGCAGCGTTCGGGACAGTGCGAAGAGCGAGCAGTACTTC.

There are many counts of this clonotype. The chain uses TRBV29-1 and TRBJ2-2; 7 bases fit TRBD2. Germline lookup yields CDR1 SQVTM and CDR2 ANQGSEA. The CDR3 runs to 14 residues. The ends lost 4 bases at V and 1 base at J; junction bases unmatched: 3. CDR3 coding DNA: TGCAGCGTTGGACTAGCTGAGAACACCGGGGAGCTGTTTTTT. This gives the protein CSVGLAENTGELFF.

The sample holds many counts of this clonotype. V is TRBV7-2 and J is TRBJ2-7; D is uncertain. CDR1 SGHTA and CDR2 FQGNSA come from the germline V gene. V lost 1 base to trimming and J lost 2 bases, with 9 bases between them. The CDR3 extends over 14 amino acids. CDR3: CASSLGSLTYEQYF. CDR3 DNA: TGTGCCAGCAGCTTAGGGTCCCTCACCTACGAGCAGTACTTC.

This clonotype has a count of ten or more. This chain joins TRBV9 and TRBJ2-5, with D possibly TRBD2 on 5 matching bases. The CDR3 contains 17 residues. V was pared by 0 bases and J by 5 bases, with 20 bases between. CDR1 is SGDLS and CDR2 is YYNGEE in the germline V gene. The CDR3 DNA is TGTGCCAGCAGCGTAGCTACCCGAGGCGGAGGCAGGGAGACCCAGTACTTC. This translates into CASSVATRGGGRETQYF.

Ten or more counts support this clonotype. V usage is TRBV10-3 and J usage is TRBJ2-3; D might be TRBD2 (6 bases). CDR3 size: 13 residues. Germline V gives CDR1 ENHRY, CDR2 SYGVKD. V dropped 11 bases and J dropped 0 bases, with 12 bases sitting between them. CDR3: CAALSGSTDTQYF. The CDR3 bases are TGTGCCGCCCTAAGCGGGAGCACAGATACGCAGTATTTT.

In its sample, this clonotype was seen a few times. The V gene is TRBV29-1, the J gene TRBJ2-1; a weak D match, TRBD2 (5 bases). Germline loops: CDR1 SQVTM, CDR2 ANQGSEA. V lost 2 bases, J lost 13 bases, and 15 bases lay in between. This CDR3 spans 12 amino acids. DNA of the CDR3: TGCAGCGTTGAACACGGGAATGGGCTACAGTTCTTC. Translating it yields CSVEHGNGLQFF.

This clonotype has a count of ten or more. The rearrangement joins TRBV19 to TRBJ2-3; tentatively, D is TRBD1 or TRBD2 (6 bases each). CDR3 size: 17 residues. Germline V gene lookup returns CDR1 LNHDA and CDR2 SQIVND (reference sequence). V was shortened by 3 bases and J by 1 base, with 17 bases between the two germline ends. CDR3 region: CASSMTWGAGGTDTQYF. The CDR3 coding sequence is TGTGCCAGTAGTATGACATGGGGGGCTGGTGGCACAGATACGCAGTATTTT. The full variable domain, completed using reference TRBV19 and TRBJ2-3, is DGGITQSPKYLFRKEGQNVTLSCEQNLNHDAMYWYRQDPGQGLRLIYYSQIVNDFQKGDIAEGYSVSREKKESFPLTVTSAQKNPTAFYLCASSMTWGAGGTDTQYFGPGTRLTVL.

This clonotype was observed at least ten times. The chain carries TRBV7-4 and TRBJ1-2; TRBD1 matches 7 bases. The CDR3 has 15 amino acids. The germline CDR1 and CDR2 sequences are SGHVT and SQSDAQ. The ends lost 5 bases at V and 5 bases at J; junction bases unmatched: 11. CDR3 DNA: TGTGCCAGCAGCGAAGGTAACCGGGACAGATATGGCTACACCTTC. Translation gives CASSEGNRDRYGYTF.

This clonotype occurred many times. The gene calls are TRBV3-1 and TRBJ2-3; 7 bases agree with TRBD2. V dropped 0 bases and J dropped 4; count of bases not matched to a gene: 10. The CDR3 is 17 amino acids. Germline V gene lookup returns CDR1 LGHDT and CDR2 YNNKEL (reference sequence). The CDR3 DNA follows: TGTGCCAGCAGCCAAGATCTGAGACTAGCTGGGTCAGATACGCAGTATTTT. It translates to CASSQDLRLAGSDTQYF.

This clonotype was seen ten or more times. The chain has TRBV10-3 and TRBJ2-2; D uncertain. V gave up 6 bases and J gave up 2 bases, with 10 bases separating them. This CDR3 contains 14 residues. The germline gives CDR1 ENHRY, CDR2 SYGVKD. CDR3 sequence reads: CAISRAVNTGELFF. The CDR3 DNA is TGTGCCATCAGCCGGGCAGTAAACACCGGGGAGCTGTTTTTT.

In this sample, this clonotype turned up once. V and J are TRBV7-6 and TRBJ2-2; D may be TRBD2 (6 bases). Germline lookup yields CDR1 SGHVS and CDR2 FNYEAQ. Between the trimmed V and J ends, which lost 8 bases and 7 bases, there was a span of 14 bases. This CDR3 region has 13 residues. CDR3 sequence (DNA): TGTGCCAGCGGTTCCGGGGGTGGCGGGGAGCTGTTTTTT. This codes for CASGSGGGGELFF.

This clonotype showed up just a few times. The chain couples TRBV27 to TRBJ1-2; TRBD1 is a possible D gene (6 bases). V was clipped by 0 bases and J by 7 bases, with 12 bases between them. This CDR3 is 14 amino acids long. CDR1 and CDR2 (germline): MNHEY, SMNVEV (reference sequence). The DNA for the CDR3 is TGTGCCAGCAGTTTATCCAGGGGATTAATTGGCTACACCTTC. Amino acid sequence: CASSLSRGLIGYTF.

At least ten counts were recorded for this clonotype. The CDR3 reads CSANSGSGETQYF. The CDR3, as DNA: TGCAGTGCGAATAGCGGGAGTGGAGAGACCCAGTACTTC. J is TRBJ2-5 and V is TRBV20-1; 9 bases align to TRBD2. The CDR3 spans 13 residues. Trimming took 6 bases from V and 4 from J; bases not matched to a gene: 6. Per the germline V gene, CDR1 is DFQATT and CDR2 is SNEGSKA (reference sequence).

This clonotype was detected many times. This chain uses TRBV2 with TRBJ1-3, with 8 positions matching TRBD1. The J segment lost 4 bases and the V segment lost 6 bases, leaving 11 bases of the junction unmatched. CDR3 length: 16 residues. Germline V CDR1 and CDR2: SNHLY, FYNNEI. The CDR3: CASSATTGARGNTIYF. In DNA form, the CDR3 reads TGTGCCAGCAGCGCCACGACAGGGGCGAGGGGAAACACCATATATTTT. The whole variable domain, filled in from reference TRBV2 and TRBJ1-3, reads EPEVTQTPSHQVTQMGQEVILRCVPISNHLYFYWYRQILGQKVEFLVSFYNNEISEKSEIFDDQFSVERPDGSNFTLKIRSTKLEDSAMYFCASSATTGARGNTIYFGEGSWLTVV.

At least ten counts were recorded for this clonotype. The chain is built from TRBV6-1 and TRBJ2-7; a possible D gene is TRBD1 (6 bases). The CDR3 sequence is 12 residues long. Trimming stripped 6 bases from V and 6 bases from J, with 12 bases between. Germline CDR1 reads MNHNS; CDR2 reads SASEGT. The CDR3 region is CASSPDRFEQYV. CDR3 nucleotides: TGTGCCAGCAGCCCAGACAGGTTCGAGCAGTACGTC.

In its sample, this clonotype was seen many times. The CDR3 loop is CASSLLGGNQPQHF. Here the CDR3 DNA reads TGTGCCAGCAGTTTATTGGGTGGCAATCAGCCCCAGCATTTT. This chain uses TRBV12-3 or TRBV12-4 with TRBJ1-5; the D is unclear. V was trimmed by 2 bases and J by 2 bases, leaving 7 bases between them. The length of the CDR3 is 14 residues.